This T cell receptor beta chain emerged from a study of long-term antiretroviral therapy in people with HIV (dated by TCRdb to between 2022 and 2023). For the wider study: Collection of the earliest samples took place about a decade ahead of the 2015 WHO recommendation for immediate ART, at a time when ART was typically delayed until CD4 counts fell. No cross-contamination during QIAcube processing was seen in test extractions of a monoclonal T-cell line run alongside 25 to 35 polyclonal samples. The cohort contributed over 150 cryopreserved PBMC samples from around 30 adults with confirmed HIV infection, collected serially over a mean of around six years (range 1-12). Of the approximately 28 participants with HIV, ten to eleven were female. A retrospective serial study tested whether ART initiation and durable HIV suppression were associated with changes in peripheral blood TRB repertoire composition and diversity. The investigation overall reported the following: Since PBMC availability was limited, sequencing covered only the TCR beta chain, with no alpha chain pairing. Compared with controls, HIV repertoires had narrower CDR3 length ranges, and the network structure pointed to an antigen-experienced repertoire that shifted only slightly toward naive after ART. No data were available on ART adherence, viral resistance or therapy changes, limiting inferences about post-ART repertoire changes. ART initiation was associated with a significant increase in TRB diversity, but diversity stayed significantly below transplant donor controls even after long-term ART. The repertoire was dominated across all time points by expanded TRB clones identified before ART initiation, although this dominance was seen to fluctuate and to decrease in many PLHIV after ART. Because cell numbers in pre-ART samples were limited, unsorted PBMC were profiled instead of sorted CD4+ and CD8+ T cells. Samples dated from the mid-2000s to the late 2010s, and the ART regimens used may be less effective than current ones.

Participants were included only if at least one PBMC sample before ART initiation and at least two post-ART samples were available. All participants with HIV were treated in the United States of America. Cryopreserved samples of about 1-11 million PBMC were thawed and washed before DNA extraction. At the time of the earliest PBMC sample for each participant with HIV, ages ranged from roughly 20 to 60 years. Per participant, PBMC samples came from 1-4 timepoints prior to ART initiation and 2-8 timepoints following ART initiation, for a median of 7 samples. Serial HIV viral load, CD4+ T-cell count, ART history and demographic data were obtained for every participant. A Qiagen kit on a QIAcube was used to extract genomic DNA from unsorted PBMC, with samples processed in batches of 12. For this clone: Its antigen target is currently unknown. Base qualities are not provided; no much larger clone lies one nucleotide away.

Sequencing of the TRB variable region was done with the immunoSEQ hsTCRB v3.0 assay at survey level resolution. TRB sequencing targeted a depth of about 35,000-50,000 T-cell genomes per sample. Pooled TRB libraries were sequenced on an Illumina MiSeq with a v3 150-cycle kit. The published analysis was carried out like this. Analysis of repertoires was carried out in R inside a reproducible Nextflow workflow spanning QC, data transformation and analysis. LymphoSeq2, an R package for exploring AIRR-Seq data, was used to implement the custom analyses. A few samples that yielded fewer than 5000 total TRB sequences were excluded, so that about 200 HIV repertoires were analyzed. Of the roughly 180 retained HIV repertoires, almost 60 were collected before and around 130 after ART initiation. Each repertoire was downsampled to 5000 TRB nucleotide sequences, and summary statistics were averaged across 100 downsampling iterations. TRB sequences were retained for analysis only if CDR3 regions of at least seven amino acids were present. Two measures captured diversity: a Shannon entropy-derived clonality score and the Gini coefficient. In repertoire networks, the top 5000 CDR3 amino acid sequences were linked whenever an edit distance of one separated two sequences. Antigen specificity groups and MHC restriction were predicted for TRB CDR3 amino acid sequences with GLIPH2. Known CMV, EBV, HIV or tissue antigen associations were flagged by matching CDR3 amino acid sequences against VDJdb and McPAS-TCR. Pre-ART, post-ART and control groups were compared with Wilcoxon signed-rank tests and Holm-Bonferroni correction. Not all clones reach the TCRdb copy of this immuneACCESS table, which keeps in-frame sequences only. Checked studies attribute under half of the gap to unresolved V genes and leave the rest unexplained. That table furnishes V, J and clone size, whereas the DNA furnished D and trimming. The sample table holds more than 20,000 clones, of which 85% were seen once. The ten largest clones capture approximately 4% of the sample.

Sequences were derived from unsorted PBMCs, sampled roughly 4 years after starting antiretroviral therapy. This clonotype was sampled from a man aged 18 to 30 with HIV.

This receptor carries the CDR3 CASSVSSASDTQYF. DNA sequence: TGTGCCAGCAGTGTGAGTAGCGCATCCGATACGCAGTATTTT. The chain couples TRBV2 to TRBJ2-3, and possibly TRBD2, on 5 matching bases. The CDR3 holds 14 amino acids from the cysteine to the phenylalanine. Just CDR3 DNA is preserved here, 42 bases in frame from base 1. V lost 4 bases and J lost 6 bases; the stretch between them is 14 bases long. Via the germline V gene, CDR1 is SNHLY and CDR2 FYNNEI.